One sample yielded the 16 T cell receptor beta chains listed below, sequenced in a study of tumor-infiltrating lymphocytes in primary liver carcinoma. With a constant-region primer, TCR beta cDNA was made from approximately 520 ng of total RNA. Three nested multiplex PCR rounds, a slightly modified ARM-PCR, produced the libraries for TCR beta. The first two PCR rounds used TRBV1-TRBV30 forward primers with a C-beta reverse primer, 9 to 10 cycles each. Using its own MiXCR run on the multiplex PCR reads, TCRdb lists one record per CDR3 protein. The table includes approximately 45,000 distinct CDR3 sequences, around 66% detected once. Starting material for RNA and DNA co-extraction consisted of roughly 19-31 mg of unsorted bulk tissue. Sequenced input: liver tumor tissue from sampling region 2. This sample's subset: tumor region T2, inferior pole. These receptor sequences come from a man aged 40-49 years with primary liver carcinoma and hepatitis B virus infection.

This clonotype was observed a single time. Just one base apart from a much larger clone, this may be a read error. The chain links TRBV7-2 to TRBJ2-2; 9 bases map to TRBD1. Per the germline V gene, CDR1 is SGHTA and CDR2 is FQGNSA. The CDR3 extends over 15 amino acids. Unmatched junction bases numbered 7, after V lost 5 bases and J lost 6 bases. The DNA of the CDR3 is TGTGCCAGCAGCGCGCGGGACAGGGCGGCCGGGGAGCTGTTTTTT. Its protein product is CASSARDRAAGELFF. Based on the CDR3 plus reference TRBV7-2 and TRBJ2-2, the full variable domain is GAGVSQSPSNKVTEKGKDVELRCDPISGHTALYWYRQSLGQGLEFLIYFQGNSAPDKSGLPSDRFSAERTGGSVSTLTIQRTQQEDSAVYLCASSARDRAAGELFFGEGSRLTVL.

The chain's CDR3 is CSVDGGTREAFF. The CDR3 bases are TGCAGCGTTGACGGAGGTACCAGGGAGGCTTTCTTT. The chain is built from TRBV29-1 and TRBJ1-1; a possible D gene is TRBD1 (5 bases). Trimming cost V 3 bases and J 11 bases, with 16 bases left between them. The germline gives CDR1 SQVTM, CDR2 ANQGSEA. The CDR3 contains 12 residues.

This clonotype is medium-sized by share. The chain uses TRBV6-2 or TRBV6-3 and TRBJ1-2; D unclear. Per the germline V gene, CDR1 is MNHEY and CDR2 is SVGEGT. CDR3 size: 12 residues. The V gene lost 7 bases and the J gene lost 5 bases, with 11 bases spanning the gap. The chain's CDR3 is CASTQGQYGYTF. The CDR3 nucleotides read TGTGCCAGCACCCAAGGGCAGTATGGCTACACCTTC.

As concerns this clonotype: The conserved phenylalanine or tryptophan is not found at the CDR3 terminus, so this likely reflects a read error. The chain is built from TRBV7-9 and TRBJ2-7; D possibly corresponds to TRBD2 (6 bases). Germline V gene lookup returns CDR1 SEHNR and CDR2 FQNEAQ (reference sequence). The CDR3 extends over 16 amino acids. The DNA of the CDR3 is TGCGCCAGCAGCTTAGCAACAGGTCGGGACTCCTACGGGCAGTACTCC. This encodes CASSLATGRDSYGQYS.

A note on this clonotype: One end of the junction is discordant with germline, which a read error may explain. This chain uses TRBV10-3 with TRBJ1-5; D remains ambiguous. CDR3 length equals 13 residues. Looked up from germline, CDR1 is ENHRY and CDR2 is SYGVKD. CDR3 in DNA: TGTGTCATCAGTGAGTCGACGGATCAGCCCCAGCATTTT. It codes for CVISESTDQPQHF.

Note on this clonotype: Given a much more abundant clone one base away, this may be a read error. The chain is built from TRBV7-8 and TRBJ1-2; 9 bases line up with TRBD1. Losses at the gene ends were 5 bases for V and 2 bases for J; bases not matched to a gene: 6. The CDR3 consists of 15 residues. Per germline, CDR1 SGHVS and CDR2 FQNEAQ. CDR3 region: CASSLRTGANYGYTF. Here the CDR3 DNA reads TGTGCCAGCAGCCTACGGACAGGGGCGAACTATGGCTACACCTTC.

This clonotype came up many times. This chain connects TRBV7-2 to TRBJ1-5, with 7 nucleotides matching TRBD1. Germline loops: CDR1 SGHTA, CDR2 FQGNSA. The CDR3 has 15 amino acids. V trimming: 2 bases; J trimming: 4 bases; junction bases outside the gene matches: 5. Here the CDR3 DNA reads TGTGCCAGCAGCTTATATGGGACAGTTAATCAGCCCCAGCATTTT. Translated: CASSLYGTVNQPQHF.

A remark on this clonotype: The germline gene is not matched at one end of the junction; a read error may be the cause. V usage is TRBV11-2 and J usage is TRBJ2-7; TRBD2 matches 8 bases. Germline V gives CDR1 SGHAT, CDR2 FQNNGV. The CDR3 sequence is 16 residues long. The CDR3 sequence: CASRAGAGDGSYKQYF. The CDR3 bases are TGTGCCAGCAGAGCGGGAGCGGGAGATGGATCCTACAAGCAGTACTTC.

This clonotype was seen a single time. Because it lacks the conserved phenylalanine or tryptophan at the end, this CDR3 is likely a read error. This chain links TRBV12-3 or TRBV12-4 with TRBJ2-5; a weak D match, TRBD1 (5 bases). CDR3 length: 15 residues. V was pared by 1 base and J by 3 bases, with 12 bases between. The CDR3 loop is CASSLDPETEETQYS. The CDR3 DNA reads TGTGCCAGCAGTTTAGACCCCGAGACAGAAGAGACCCAGTACTCC.

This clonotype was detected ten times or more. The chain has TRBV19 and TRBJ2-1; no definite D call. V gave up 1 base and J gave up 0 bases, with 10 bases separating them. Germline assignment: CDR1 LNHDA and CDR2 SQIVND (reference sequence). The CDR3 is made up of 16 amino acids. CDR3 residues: CASSIVLAGSYNEQFF. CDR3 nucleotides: TGTGCCAGTAGTATAGTTTTAGCAGGCTCCTACAATGAGCAGTTCTTC. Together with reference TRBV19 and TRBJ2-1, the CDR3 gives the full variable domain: DGGITQSPKYLFRKEGQNVTLSCEQNLNHDAMYWYRQDPGQGLRLIYYSQIVNDFQKGDIAEGYSVSREKKESFPLTVTSAQKNPTAFYLCASSIVLAGSYNEQFFGPGTRLTVL.

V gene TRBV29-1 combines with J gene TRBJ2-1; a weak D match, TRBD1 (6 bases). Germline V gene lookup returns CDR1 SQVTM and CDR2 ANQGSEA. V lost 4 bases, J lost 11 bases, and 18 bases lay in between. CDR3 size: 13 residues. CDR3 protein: CSVGLLRGDKQFF. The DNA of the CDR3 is TGCAGCGTTGGACTGCTTAGAGGGGACAAGCAGTTCTTC.

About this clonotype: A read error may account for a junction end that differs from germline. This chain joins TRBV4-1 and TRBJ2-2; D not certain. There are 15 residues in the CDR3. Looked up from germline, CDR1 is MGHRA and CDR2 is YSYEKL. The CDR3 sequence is CASRQDPSSAGELFF. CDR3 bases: TGCGCCAGCAGACAAGACCCAAGCAGTGCAGGGGAGCTGTTTTTT.

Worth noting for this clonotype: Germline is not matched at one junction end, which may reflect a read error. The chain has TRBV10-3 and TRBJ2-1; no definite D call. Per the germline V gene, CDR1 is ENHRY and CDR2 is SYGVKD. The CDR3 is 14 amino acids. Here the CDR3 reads CAIGELSSNNEQFF. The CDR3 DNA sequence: TGTGCCATCGGTGAGTTGTCCTCAAACAATGAGCAGTTCTTC.

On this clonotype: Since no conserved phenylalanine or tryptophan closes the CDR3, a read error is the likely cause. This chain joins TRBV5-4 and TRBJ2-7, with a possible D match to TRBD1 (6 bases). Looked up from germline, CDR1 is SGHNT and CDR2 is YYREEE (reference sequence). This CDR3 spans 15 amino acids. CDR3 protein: CVSSSGTSARGEQYI. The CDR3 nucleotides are TGTGTCAGCAGCTCTGGGACAAGCGCGAGAGGCGAGCAGTACATC.

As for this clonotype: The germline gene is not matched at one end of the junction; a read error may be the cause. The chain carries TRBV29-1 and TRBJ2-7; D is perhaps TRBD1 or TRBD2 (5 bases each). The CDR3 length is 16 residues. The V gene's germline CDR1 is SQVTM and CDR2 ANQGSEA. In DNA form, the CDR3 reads TGCAACGCCATGACATCTGGGACCGGCACCCCCTACAAGCAGTACTTC. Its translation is CNAMTSGTGTPYKQYF.

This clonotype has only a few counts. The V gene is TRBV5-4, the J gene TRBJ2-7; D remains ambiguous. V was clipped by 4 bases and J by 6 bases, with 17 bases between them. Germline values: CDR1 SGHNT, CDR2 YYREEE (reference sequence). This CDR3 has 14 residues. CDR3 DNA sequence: TGTGCCAGCAGCCCCGGTCTCTCATCCAGCGAGCAGTACTTC. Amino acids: CASSPGLSSSEQYF.